This entry lists 3 T cell receptor beta chains sequenced from one sample in a study of control samples from healthy donors and cancer patients (dated by TCRdb to about 2020). Libraries were made using the immunoSEQ multiplex PCR assay. In TCRdb, the immuneACCESS table is reduced to in-frame sequences with V and J assigned. These tables do not hold every clone; where another copy was compared, an unresolved V gene accounts for under half, and the others remain unexplained. The sample profile shows around 90,000 clones; around nine tenths of them were found once. Clones ranked in the top ten supply roughly 21% of the sample. The sequencing sample was made of blood. These TCRs come from a young man in good health.

J is TRBJ1-5 and V is TRBV19, with unresolved D. Trimming took 1 base from V and 0 from J, leaving 7 bases between them. Germline-derived CDR1 and CDR2 are LNHDA and SQIVND (reference sequence). The CDR3 loop spans 15 amino acids. CDR3 DNA sequence: TGTGCCAGTAGTATAGGAGGAACTAGCAATCAGCCCCAGCATTTT. It encodes CASSIGGTSNQPQHF.

This clone was seen only once. The chain links TRBV7-2 to TRBJ1-1, with D perhaps matching TRBD1 (6 bases). V was clipped by 6 bases and J by 6 bases, with 17 bases between them. The CDR3 contains 14 residues. From germline, CDR1 is SGHTA and CDR2 FQGNSA. The DNA of the CDR3 is TGTGCCAGCAGAATTTCGAGGGGGGACGCTGAAGCTTTCTTT. Protein sequence: CASRISRGDAEAFF.

J is TRBJ1-1 and V is TRBV28, with a weak D call TRBD1 (5 bases). Germline CDR1 MDHEN, CDR2 SYDVKM. Trimming removed 4 bases from V and 4 bases from J, with 10 bases in between. This CDR3 is built from 13 residues. DNA of the CDR3: TGTGCCAGCAGTTCAGGGAGCGGCACTGAAGCTTTCTTT. Translating it yields CASSSGSGTEAFF.